The clone carrying this T cell receptor beta chain appeared a few times. Its specificity is unknown. V trimming: 2 bases; J trimming: 2 bases; junction bases outside the gene matches: 3. CDR1 SGHRS and CDR2 YFSETQ come from the germline V gene. The CDR3 runs to 14 residues. TCRdb fed the RT-PCR reads into MiXCR, producing one record per CDR3 protein. The sample records 860,000 or so distinct CDR3 sequences, around 20% being singletons. These data originate in a study of response to subunit inactivated influenza vaccine. Whole-study results and caveats: Authors suggested that a seasonal influenza vaccination recruits few new T cells each time.

Sequencing used PBMCs from blood, obtained roughly 5 days after vaccination. The sequence derives from a man between 50 and 59 years old who received an inactivated influenza vaccine. This chain uses TRBV5-1 with TRBJ2-7, with 8 bases matching TRBD1. CDR3 sequence reads: CASSFPDRAYEQYF. CDR3 DNA sequence: TGCGCCAGCAGCTTTCCGGACAGGGCCTACGAGCAGTACTTC.